This T cell receptor beta chain was identified in a study of CD8 T cells in Susac syndrome. Random-hexamer reverse transcription was applied to about 0.45 to 1 ug RNA. Using its own MiXCR run on the immunoSEQ multiplex PCR reads, TCRdb lists one record per CDR3 protein. The sample has around 170,000 distinct CDR3 sequences; 95% are singletons. TEMRA cells were FACS-enriched and CD8+ and CD4+ T cells negatively isolated. There are 12 residues in the CDR3. V was clipped by 0 bases and J by 7 bases, with 6 bases between them. Germline V gene lookup returns CDR1 SGHDN and CDR2 FVKESK. The chain has TRBV14 and TRBJ1-1; D is uncertain. This TCR derives from a human donor with Susac syndrome. Sequenced material: CD8+ T cells from PBMCs. CDR3 sequence: CASSQDESEAFF. The DNA for the CDR3 is TGTGCCAGCAGCCAAGATGAAAGTGAAGCTTTCTTT.